A single TCR beta chain is shown here with its context. This record comes from a study of blood T cell repertoires in COVID-19. V shed 2 bases, J shed 4 bases, and the junction held 7 bases outside the gene matches. CDR3 length equals 16 residues. CDR1 and CDR2 from the germline V gene are SGHRS and YFSETQ. Clones were sequenced by immunoSEQ multiplex PCR, and TCRdb holds only the in-frame ones, with some missing. This table holds more than 110,000 clones, more than 70% found once. The source of this sequence is a man aged 35 to 55 with acute COVID-19. The rearrangement links TRBV5-1 to TRBJ2-1, with 9 bases identical to TRBD2. The sequencing sample was made of PBMCs or T cells enriched from blood (not recorded which). The CDR3: CASSLTGSGGYNEQFF. The CDR3 DNA reads as TGCGCCAGCAGCTTAACGGGAAGCGGGGGGTACAATGAGCAGTTCTTC.